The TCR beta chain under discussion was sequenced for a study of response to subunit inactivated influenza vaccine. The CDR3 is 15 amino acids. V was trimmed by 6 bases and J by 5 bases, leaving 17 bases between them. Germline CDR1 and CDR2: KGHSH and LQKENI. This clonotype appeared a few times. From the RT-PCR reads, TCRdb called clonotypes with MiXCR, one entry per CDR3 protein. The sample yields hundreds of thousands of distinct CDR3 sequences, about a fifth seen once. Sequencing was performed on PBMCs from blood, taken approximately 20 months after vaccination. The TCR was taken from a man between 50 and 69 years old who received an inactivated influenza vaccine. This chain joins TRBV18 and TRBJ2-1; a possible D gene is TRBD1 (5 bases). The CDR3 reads CASSATRSRDNEQFF. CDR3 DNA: TGTGCCAGCTCCGCGACCAGGTCCAGGGACAATGAGCAGTTCTTC.